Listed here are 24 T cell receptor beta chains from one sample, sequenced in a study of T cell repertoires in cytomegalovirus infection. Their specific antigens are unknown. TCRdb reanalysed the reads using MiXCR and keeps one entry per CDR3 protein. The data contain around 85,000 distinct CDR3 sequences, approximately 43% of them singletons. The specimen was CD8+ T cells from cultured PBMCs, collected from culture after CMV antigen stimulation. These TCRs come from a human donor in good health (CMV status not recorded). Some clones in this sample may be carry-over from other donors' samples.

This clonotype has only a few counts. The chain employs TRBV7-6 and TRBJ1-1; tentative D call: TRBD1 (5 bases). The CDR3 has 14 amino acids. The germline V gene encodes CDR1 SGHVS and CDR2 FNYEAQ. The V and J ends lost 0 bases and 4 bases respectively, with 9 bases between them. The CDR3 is CASSLAEGRTEAFF. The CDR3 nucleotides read TGTGCCAGCAGCTTAGCGGAGGGGCGCACTGAAGCTTTCTTT. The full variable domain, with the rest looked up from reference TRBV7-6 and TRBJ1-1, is GAGVSQSPRYKVTKRGQDVALRCDPISGHVSLYWYRQALGQGPEFLTYFNYEAQQDKSGLPNDRFSAERPEGSISTLTIQRTEQRDSAMYRCASSLAEGRTEAFFGQGTRLTVV.

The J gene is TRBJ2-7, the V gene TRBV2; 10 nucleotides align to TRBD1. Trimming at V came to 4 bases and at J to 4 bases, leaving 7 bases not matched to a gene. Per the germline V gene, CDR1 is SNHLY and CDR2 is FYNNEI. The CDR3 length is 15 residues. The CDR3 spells CASSATGQGRYEQYF. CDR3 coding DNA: TGTGCCAGCAGTGCGACGGGACAGGGGAGATACGAGCAGTACTTC.

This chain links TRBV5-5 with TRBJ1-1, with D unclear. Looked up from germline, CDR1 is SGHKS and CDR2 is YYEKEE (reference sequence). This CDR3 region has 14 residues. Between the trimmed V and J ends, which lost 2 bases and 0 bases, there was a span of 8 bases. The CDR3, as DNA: TGTGCCAGCAGCTTTGGGCACTTGAACACTGAAGCTTTCTTT. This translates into CASSFGHLNTEAFF.

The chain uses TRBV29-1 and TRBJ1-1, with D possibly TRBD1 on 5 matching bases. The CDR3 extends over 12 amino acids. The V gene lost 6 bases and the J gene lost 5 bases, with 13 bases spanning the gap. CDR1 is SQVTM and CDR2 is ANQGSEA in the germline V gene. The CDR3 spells CSVDRTQTEAFF. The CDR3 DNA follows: TGCAGCGTCGACCGGACACAGACTGAAGCTTTCTTT. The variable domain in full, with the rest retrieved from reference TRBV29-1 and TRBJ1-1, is SAVISQKPSRDICQRGTSLTIQCQVDSQVTMMFWYRQQPGQSLTLIATANQGSEATYESGFVIDKFPISRPNLTFSTLTVSNMSPEDSSIYLCSVDRTQTEAFFGQGTRLTVV.

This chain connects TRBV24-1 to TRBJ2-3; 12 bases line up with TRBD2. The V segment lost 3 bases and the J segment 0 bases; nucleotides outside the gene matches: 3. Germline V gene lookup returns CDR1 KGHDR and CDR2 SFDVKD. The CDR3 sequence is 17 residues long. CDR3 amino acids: CATSDLGTSGSTDTQYF. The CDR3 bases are TGTGCCACCAGTGATCTCGGGACTAGCGGGAGCACAGATACGCAGTATTTT.

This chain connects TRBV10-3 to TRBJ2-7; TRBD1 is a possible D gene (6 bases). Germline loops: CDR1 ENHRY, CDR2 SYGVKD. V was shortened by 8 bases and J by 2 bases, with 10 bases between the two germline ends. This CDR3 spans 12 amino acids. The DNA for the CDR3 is TGTGCCATCCAGACAGGAGCCTACGAGCAGTACTTC. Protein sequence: CAIQTGAYEQYF.

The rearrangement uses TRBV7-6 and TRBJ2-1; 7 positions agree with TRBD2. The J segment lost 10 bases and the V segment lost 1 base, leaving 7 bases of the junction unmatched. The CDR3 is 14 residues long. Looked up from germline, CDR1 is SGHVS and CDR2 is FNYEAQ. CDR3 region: CASSLEAGKGEQFF. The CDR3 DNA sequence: TGTGCCAGCAGCTTAGAAGCGGGAAAAGGCGAGCAGTTCTTC.

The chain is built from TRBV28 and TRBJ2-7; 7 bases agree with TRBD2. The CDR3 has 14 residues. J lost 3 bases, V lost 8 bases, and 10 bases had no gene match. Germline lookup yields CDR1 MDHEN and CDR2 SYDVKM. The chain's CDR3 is CASLGLERGYEQYF. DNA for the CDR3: TGTGCCAGCCTAGGACTAGAACGGGGCTACGAGCAGTACTTC.

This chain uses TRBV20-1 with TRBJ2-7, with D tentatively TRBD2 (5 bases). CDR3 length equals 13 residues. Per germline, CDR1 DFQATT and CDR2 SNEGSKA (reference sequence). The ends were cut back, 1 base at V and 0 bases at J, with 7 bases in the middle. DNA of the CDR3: TGCAGTGCTAGAGGGACTTTCTCCTACGAGCAGTACTTC. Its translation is CSARGTFSYEQYF.

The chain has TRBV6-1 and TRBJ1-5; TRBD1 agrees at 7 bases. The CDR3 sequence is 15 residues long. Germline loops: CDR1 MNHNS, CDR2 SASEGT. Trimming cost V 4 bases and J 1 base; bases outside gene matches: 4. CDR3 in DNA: TGTGCCAGCAGTGTACAGGGGTCGAGCAATCAGCCCCAGCATTTT. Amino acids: CASSVQGSSNQPQHF.

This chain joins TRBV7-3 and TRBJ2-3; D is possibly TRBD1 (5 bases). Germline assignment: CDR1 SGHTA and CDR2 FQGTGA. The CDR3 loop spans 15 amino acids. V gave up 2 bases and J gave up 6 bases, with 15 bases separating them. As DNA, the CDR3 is TGTGCCAGCAGCTTAGGTCCCAGGGTGAGGGATACGCAGTATTTT. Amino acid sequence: CASSLGPRVRDTQYF.

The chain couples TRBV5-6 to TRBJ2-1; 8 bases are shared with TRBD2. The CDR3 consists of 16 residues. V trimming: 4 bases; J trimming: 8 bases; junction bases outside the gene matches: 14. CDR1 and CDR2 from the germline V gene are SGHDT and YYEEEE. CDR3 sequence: CASSLLSGLAGDEQFF. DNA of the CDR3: TGTGCCAGCAGCCTACTGTCTGGGCTAGCGGGCGATGAGCAGTTCTTC.

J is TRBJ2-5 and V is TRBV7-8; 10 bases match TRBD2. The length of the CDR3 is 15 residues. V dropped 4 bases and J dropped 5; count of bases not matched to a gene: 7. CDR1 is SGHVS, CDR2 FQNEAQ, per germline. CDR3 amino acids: CASSSQREGGETQYF. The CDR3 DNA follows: TGTGCCAGCAGCTCCCAGCGGGAGGGCGGGGAGACCCAGTACTTC.

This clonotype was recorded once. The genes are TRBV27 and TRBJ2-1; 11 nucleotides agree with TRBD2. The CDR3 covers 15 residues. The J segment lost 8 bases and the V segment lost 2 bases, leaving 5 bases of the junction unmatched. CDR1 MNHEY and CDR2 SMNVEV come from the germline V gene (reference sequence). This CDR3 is CASSLATSGIYEQFF. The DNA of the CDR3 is TGTGCCAGCAGTTTAGCGACTAGCGGGATATATGAGCAGTTCTTC.

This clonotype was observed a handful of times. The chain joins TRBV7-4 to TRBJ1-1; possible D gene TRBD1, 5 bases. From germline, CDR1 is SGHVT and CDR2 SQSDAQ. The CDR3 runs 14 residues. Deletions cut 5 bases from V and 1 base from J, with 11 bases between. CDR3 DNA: TGTGCCAGCAGCCCCGACGGGACGAACACTGAAGCTTTCTTT. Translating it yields CASSPDGTNTEAFF.

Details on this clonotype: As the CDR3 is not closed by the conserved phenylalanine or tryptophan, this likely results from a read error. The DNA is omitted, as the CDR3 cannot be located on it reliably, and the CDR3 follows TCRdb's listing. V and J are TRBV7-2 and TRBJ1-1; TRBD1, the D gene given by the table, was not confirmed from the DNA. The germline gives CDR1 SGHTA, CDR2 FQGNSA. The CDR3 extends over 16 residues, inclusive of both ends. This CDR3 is CASSLDSRGSNTDSFL.

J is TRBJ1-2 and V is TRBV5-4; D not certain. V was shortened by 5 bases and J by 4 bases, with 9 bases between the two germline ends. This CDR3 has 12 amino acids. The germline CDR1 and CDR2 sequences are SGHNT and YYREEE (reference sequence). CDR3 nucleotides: TGTGCCAGCAGTAGCGCGGCCTATGGCTACACCTTC. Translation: CASSSAAYGYTF.

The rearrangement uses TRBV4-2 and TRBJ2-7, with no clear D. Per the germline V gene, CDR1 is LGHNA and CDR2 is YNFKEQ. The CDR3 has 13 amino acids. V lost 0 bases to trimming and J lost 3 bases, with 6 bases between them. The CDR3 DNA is TGTGCCAGCAGCCAAGATAGCAACTACGAGCAGTACTTC. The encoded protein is CASSQDSNYEQYF.

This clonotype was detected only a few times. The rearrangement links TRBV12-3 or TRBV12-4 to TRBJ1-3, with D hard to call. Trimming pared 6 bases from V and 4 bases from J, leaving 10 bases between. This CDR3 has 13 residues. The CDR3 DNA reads TGTGCCAGCAGCGACGGGGTCGGAAACACCATATATTTT. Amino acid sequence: CASSDGVGNTIYF.

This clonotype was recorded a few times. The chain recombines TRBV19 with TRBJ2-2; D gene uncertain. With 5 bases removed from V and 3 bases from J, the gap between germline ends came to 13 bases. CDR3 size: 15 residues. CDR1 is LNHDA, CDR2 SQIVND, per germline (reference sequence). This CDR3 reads CASSPRREYTGELFF. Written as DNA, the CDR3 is TGTGCCAGTAGTCCCCGGAGAGAGTACACCGGGGAGCTGTTTTTT.

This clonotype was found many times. The CDR3 protein is CASSSGLAENTGELFF. CDR3 nucleotide sequence: TGTGCCAGCAGCTCCGGACTAGCGGAGAACACCGGGGAGCTGTTTTTT. The J gene is TRBJ2-2, the V gene TRBV7-6, with 10 bases aligning to TRBD2. The CDR3 runs 16 residues. The junction had 3 bases not matched to a gene; V was cut back by 4 bases and J by 1 base. Germline V gene lookup returns CDR1 SGHVS and CDR2 FNYEAQ.

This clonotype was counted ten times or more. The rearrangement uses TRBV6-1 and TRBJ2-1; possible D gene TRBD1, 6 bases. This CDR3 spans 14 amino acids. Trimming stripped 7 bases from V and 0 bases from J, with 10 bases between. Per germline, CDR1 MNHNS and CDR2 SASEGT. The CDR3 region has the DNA TGTGCCAGCATTGGACAGAGCTCCTACAATGAGCAGTTCTTC. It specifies CASIGQSSYNEQFF.

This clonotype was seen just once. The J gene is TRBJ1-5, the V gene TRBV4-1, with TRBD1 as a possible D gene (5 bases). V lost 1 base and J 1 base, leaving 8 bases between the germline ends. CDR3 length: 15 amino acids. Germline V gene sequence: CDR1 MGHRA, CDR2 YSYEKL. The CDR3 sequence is CASSQGRESNQPQHF. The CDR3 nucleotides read TGCGCCAGCAGCCAAGGCAGGGAGAGCAATCAGCCCCAGCATTTT.

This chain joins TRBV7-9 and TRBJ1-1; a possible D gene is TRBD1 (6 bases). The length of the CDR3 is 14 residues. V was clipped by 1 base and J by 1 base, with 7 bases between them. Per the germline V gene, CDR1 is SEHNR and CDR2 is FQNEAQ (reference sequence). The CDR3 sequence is CASSLVRGNTEAFF. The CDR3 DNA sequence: TGTGCCAGCAGCTTAGTCAGGGGGAACACTGAAGCTTTCTTT.